Sequencing of this T cell receptor beta chain was carried out in a study of spatial heterogeneity in lung cancer. The V and J ends lost 6 bases and 5 bases respectively, with 11 bases between them. In germline, CDR1 is MDHEN, CDR2 SYDVKM. The length of the CDR3 is 13 residues. The time point is: sample taken at primary tumor resection. Whole RNA came from tumor, nontumor lung or frozen PBMC and was sequenced without being sorted. Using its own MiXCR run on the 5' RACE reads, TCRdb lists one record per CDR3 protein. The data contain 3,000 to 4,000 distinct CDR3 sequences, approximately 8% of them singletons. Study-level results: Ubiquitous expanded tumor TCRs appeared in blood more at resection than follow-up.

By sample share, this clonotype is medium-sized. Its antigen is undetermined. The sample in question was PBMCs, obtained at surgery. This receptor was identified in a female donor with early-stage non-small cell lung cancer. The chain employs TRBV28 and TRBJ1-5; the D is unclear. CDR3 in amino acids: CASSILGYQPQHF. The CDR3 DNA follows: TGTGCCAGCAGCATTTTAGGTTATCAGCCCCAGCATTTT. The full variable domain, with the rest looked up from reference TRBV28 and TRBJ1-5, is DVKVTQSSRYLVKRTGEKVFLECVQDMDHENMFWYRQDPGLGLRLIYFSYDVKMKEKGDIPEGYSVSREKKERFSLILESASTNQTSMYLCASSILGYQPQHFGDGTRLSIL.